These 17 T cell receptor beta chains share one sample of origin, sequenced in a study of human T cells and chemical hapten exposure. TCRdb itself ran the RACE reads through MiXCR, one entry per CDR3 protein. The sample has about 260,000 distinct CDR3 sequences, approximately 8.6% seen once. Time point of the sample: pre-sensitization, week 0. Treatment: therapeutic diphenylcyclopropenone sensitization with weekly scalp DPC. The sequenced sample was whole blood, obtained in connection with sensitization to the hapten diphenylcyclopropenone (DPC). The receptors originated from a woman between 40 and 55 years old with alopecia areata. Some clones in this sample may be carry-over from other donors' samples.

The V and J genes are TRBV28 and TRBJ1-6; D perhaps matches TRBD1 (6 bases). This CDR3 region has 14 residues. With 10 bases removed from V and 10 bases from J, the gap between germline ends came to 20 bases. In germline, CDR1 is MDHEN, CDR2 SYDVKM. The CDR3 DNA reads as TGTGCCACTATCCCCCAGGGGAACCCGTCACCCCTCCACTTT. It encodes CATIPQGNPSPLHF.

This clonotype was seen ten or more times. J is TRBJ1-5 and V is TRBV28; D is uncertain. This CDR3 is 16 amino acids long. Germline V gives CDR1 MDHEN, CDR2 SYDVKM. With 2 bases removed from V and 1 base from J, the gap between germline ends came to 12 bases. The CDR3: CASSLIWSGSNQPQHF. The CDR3 coding sequence is TGTGCCAGCAGTTTAATATGGTCGGGAAGCAATCAGCCCCAGCATTTT.

This clonotype has just a few counts. V gene TRBV5-6 combines with J gene TRBJ2-6, with D hard to call. V lost 0 bases and J lost 0, with 13 bases in between. Germline lookup yields CDR1 SGHDT and CDR2 YYEEEE. The CDR3 is 18 residues long. The chain's CDR3 is CASSLVQERLSGANVLTF. The CDR3, as DNA: TGTGCCAGCAGCTTGGTCCAGGAGAGACTCTCTGGGGCCAACGTCCTGACTTTC.

This chain joins TRBV20-1 and TRBJ1-4, with 10 bases aligning to TRBD1. Losses at the gene ends were 3 bases for V and 2 bases for J; bases not matched to a gene: 12. Germline CDR1 is DFQATT and CDR2 is SNEGSKA (reference sequence). The CDR3 loop spans 18 amino acids. The CDR3: CSASQTGGGYSTNEKLFF. The DNA for the CDR3 is TGCAGTGCTAGCCAGACAGGGGGCGGATATTCGACTAATGAAAAACTGTTTTTT.

This clonotype has only a few counts. The chain links TRBV20-1 to TRBJ2-7; D possibly corresponds to TRBD1 (5 bases). Germline V CDR1 and CDR2: DFQATT, SNEGSKA (reference sequence). V was shortened by 0 bases and J by 2 bases, with 17 bases between the two germline ends. This CDR3 has 16 residues. The CDR3 DNA is TGCAGTGCTAGAGATCATCAGGCAGGGAACCCCTACGAGCAGTACTTC. Amino acids: CSARDHQAGNPYEQYF.

There are a few counts of this clonotype. The gene calls are TRBV14 and TRBJ1-1, with TRBD1 as a possible D gene (6 bases). The CDR3 runs 18 residues. CDR1 and CDR2 (germline): SGHDN, FVKESK. V lost 3 bases to trimming and J lost 3 bases, with 23 bases between them. The CDR3 loop is CASSHPTGILGRDTEAFF. In nucleotides, the CDR3 is TGTGCCAGCAGCCATCCCACAGGGATCCTAGGACGGGACACTGAAGCTTTCTTT.

This clonotype was found many times. The chain is built from TRBV28 and TRBJ1-5; TRBD1 is a possible D gene (6 bases). Germline V gives CDR1 MDHEN, CDR2 SYDVKM. This CDR3 spans 14 amino acids. Between the trimmed V and J ends, which lost 6 bases and 5 bases, there was a span of 14 bases. CDR3 DNA sequence: TGTGCCAGCAGCACTCGACAGGACCATCAGCCCCAGCATTTT. This codes for CASSTRQDHQPQHF.

This clonotype turned up a few times. The chain uses TRBV7-8 and TRBJ2-4, with D possibly being TRBD1 or TRBD2 (5 bases each). CDR3 length equals 16 residues. With 3 bases removed from V and 1 base from J, the gap between germline ends came to 13 bases. CDR1 and CDR2 from the germline V gene are SGHVS and FQNEAQ. The CDR3 bases are TGTGCCAGCAGCTTTCCCCCTTGGGGGGCCAAAAACATTCAGTACTTC. Translation gives CASSFPPWGAKNIQYF.

This chain links TRBV7-9 with TRBJ2-5; 8 positions match TRBD2. Trimming at V came to 8 bases and at J to 2 bases, leaving 4 bases not matched to a gene. The germline V gene encodes CDR1 SEHNR and CDR2 FQNEAQ (reference sequence). CDR3 length equals 13 residues. The CDR3 loop reads CASHVAGQETQYF. The CDR3 DNA reads TGTGCCAGCCACGTAGCGGGACAAGAGACCCAGTACTTC.

This clonotype was seen many times. J is TRBJ2-5 and V is TRBV28; 10 bases align to TRBD2. Germline loops: CDR1 MDHEN, CDR2 SYDVKM. The CDR3 is 16 amino acids. Trimming cost V 2 bases and J 4 bases; bases outside gene matches: 7. The CDR3, as DNA: TGTGCCAGCAGTTTAGGCGGGACTAGCGTCCTAGAGACCCAGTACTTC. Protein: CASSLGGTSVLETQYF.

This clonotype was counted many times. V and J are TRBV7-2 and TRBJ2-5; D possibly uses TRBD1 or TRBD2 (5 bases each). CDR3 length: 16 residues. Germline CDR1 is SGHTA and CDR2 is FQGNSA. The germline V and J ends were trimmed by 5 bases and 1 base, with 17 bases remaining between them. In DNA form, the CDR3 reads TGTGCCAGCAGCCACCGTGGGACGGAGCCCCAAGAGACCCAGTACTTC. This sequence encodes CASSHRGTEPQETQYF.

The chain recombines TRBV5-6 with TRBJ2-4, with D perhaps TRBD2 (7 bases). V was clipped by 0 bases and J by 3 bases, with 13 bases between them. This CDR3 region has 16 residues. In germline, CDR1 is SGHDT, CDR2 YYEEEE. CDR3 in DNA: TGTGCCAGCAGCTTGGAGGCAGGGGACTACAAAAACATTCAGTACTTC. Translated: CASSLEAGDYKNIQYF. The entire variable domain, with the rest obtained from reference TRBV5-6 and TRBJ2-4, is as follows: DAGVTQSPTHLIKTRGQQVTLRCSPKSGHDTVSWYQQALGQGPQFIFQYYEEEERQRGNFPDRFSGHQFPNYSSELNVNALLLGDSALYLCASSLEAGDYKNIQYFGAGTRLSVL.

This clonotype was counted only a few times. The rearrangement uses TRBV5-1 and TRBJ1-4, with TRBD1 matching 7 bases. V shed 3 bases, J shed 2 bases, and the junction held 4 bases outside the gene matches. CDR3 length: 15 amino acids. From germline, CDR1 is SGHRS and CDR2 YFSETQ. CDR3 DNA sequence: TGCGCCAGCAGCTCGGGACAGAGGACTAATGAAAAACTGTTTTTT. Amino acids: CASSSGQRTNEKLFF. Supplemented by reference TRBV5-1 and TRBJ1-4, the full variable domain reads KAGVTQTPRYLIKTRGQQVTLSCSPISGHRSVSWYQQTPGQGLQFLFEYFSETQRNKGNFPGRFSGRQFSNSRSEMNVSTLELGDSALYLCASSSGQRTNEKLFFGSGTQLSVL.

This clonotype was counted a few times. V and J are TRBV11-2 and TRBJ2-7; the D gene is possibly TRBD2 (6 bases). Germline V lookup: CDR1 SGHAT, CDR2 FQNNGV. CDR3 length equals 15 residues. V was shortened by 5 bases and J by 0 bases, with 14 bases between the two germline ends. CDR3 sequence (DNA): TGTGCCAGCAGCCCGGGACTTTTACCCTCCTACGAGCAGTACTTC. This translates into CASSPGLLPSYEQYF.

In this sample, this clonotype turned up a few times. One end of the junction is discordant with germline, which a read error may explain. The genes are TRBV12-3 or TRBV12-4 and TRBJ1-2, with D perhaps TRBD1 (5 bases). CDR3 length: 12 residues. This chain's CDR3 is CASTPGVGEYNF. CDR3 bases: TGTGCCAGCACTCCCGGCGTAGGGGAATACAACTTC.

This clonotype has more than one count but fewer than ten. The chain carries TRBV28 and TRBJ2-7; tentative D call: TRBD1 (6 bases). V was trimmed by 7 bases and J by 1 base, leaving 23 bases between them. Germline-derived CDR1 and CDR2 are MDHEN and SYDVKM. The CDR3 covers 17 residues. The CDR3 DNA follows: TGTGCCAGCATCCAAAACCCCGCGACAGGAGTTTCCTACGAGCAGTACTTC. This sequence encodes CASIQNPATGVSYEQYF.

The chain carries TRBV5-1 and TRBJ2-7, with 8 nucleotides matching TRBD1. This CDR3 is 15 amino acids long. V gave up 0 bases and J gave up 2 bases; unmatched junction bases: 4. CDR1 is SGHRS and CDR2 is YFSETQ in the germline V gene. CDR3 in DNA: TGCGCCAGCAGCTTGGCGGGACAGGTCCCCTACGAGCAGTACTTC. It yields the protein CASSLAGQVPYEQYF.